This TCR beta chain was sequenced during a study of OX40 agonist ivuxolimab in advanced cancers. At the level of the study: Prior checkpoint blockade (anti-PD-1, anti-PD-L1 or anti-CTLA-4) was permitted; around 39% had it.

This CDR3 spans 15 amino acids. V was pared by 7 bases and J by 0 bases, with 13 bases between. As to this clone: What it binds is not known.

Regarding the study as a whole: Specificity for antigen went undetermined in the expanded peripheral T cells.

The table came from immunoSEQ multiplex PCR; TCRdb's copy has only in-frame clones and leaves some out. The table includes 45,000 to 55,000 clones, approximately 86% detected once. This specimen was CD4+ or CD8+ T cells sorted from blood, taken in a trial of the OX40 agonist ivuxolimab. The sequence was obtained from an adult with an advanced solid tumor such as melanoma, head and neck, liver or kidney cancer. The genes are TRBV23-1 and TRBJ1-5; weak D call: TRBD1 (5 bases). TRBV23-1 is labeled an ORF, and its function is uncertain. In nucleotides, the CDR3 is TGCGCCAGCACCACAGGAAAGGATAGCAATCAGCCCCAGCATTTT. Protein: CASTTGKDSNQPQHF.